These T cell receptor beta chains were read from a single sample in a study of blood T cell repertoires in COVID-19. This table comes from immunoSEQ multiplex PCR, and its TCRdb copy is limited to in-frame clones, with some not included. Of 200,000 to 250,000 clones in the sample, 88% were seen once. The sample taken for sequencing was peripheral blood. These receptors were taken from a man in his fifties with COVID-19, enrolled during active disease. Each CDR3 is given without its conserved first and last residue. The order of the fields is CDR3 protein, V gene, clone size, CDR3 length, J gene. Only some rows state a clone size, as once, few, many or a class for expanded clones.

CDR3aa: ASSALRPGTGGTNEQF
v_gene: TRBV7-8
abundance: .
len: 16
j_gene: TRBJ2-1

CDR3aa: ASSQDAGTQYEQY
v_gene: TRBV4-2
abundance: .
len: 13
j_gene: TRBJ2-7

CDR3aa: ASSLSPGWVETQY
v_gene: TRBV27
abundance: .
len: 13
j_gene: TRBJ2-5

CDR3aa: ASSQAGGNYGYT
v_gene: TRBV4-1
abundance: .
len: 12
j_gene: TRBJ1-2

CDR3aa: ASSESTGISTDTQY
v_gene: TRBV25-1
abundance: .
len: 14
j_gene: TRBJ2-3

CDR3aa: SASSNMNTEAF
v_gene: TRBV20-1
abundance: once
len: 11
j_gene: TRBJ1-1

CDR3aa: ASSVTDSGNTIY
v_gene: TRBV9
abundance: .
len: 12
j_gene: TRBJ1-3

CDR3aa: ASSPLRQGWDTEAF
v_gene: TRBV18
abundance: .
len: 14
j_gene: TRBJ1-1

CDR3aa: ASSLPGPLPMNTEAF
v_gene: TRBV28
abundance: .
len: 15
j_gene: TRBJ1-1

CDR3aa: ASSSKPLGAGAQETQY
v_gene: TRBV7-3
abundance: .
len: 16
j_gene: TRBJ2-5

CDR3aa: ASSLSGPGQDYYGYT
v_gene: TRBV7-6
abundance: .
len: 15
j_gene: TRBJ1-2

CDR3aa: ASSEREQETQY
v_gene: TRBV19
abundance: .
len: 11
j_gene: TRBJ2-5

CDR3aa: AALQGARNYGYT
v_gene: TRBV6-1
abundance: .
len: 12
j_gene: TRBJ1-2

CDR3aa: ASNGQSQETQY
v_gene: TRBV28
abundance: .
len: 11
j_gene: TRBJ2-5

CDR3aa: ASSLLAGAGNEQF
v_gene: TRBV7-2
abundance: once
len: 13
j_gene: TRBJ2-1

CDR3aa: ASGLVASGPHNEQF
v_gene: TRBV12-5
abundance: .
len: 14
j_gene: TRBJ2-1

CDR3aa: ATSDRTGGDGYT
v_gene: TRBV24-1
abundance: .
len: 12
j_gene: TRBJ1-2